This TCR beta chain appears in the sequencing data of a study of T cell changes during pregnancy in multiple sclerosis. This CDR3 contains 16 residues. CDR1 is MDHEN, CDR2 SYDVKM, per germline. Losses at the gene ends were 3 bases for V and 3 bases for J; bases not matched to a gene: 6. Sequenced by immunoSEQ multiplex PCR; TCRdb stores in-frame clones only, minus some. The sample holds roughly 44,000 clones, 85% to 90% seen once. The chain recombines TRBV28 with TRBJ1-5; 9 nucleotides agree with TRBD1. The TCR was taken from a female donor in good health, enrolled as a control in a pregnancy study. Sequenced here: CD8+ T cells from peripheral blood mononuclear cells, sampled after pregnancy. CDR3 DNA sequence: TGTGCCAGCAGTTTTCCGAGGACAGGGGACAATCAGCCCCAGCATTTT. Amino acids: CASSFPRTGDNQPQHF. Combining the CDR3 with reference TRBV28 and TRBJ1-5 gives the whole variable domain DVKVTQSSRYLVKRTGEKVFLECVQDMDHENMFWYRQDPGLGLRLIYFSYDVKMKEKGDIPEGYSVSREKKERFSLILESASTNQTSMYLCASSFPRTGDNQPQHFGDGTRLSIL.